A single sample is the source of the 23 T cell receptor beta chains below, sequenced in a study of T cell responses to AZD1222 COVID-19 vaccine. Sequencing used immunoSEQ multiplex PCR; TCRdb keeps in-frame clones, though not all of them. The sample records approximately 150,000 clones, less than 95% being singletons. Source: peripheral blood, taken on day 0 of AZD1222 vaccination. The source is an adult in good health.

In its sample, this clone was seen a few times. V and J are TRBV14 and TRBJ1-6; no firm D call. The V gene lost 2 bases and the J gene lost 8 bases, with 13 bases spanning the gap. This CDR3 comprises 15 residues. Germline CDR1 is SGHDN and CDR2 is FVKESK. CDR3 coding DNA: TGTGCCAGCAGCCAATGGTCCTCTATGGATTCACCCCTCCACTTT. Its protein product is CASSQWSSMDSPLHF.

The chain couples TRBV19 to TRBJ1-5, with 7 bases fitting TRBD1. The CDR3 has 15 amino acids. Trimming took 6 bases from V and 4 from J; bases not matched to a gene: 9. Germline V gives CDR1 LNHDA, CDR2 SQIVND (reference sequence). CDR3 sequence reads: CASSNRGLQNQPQHF. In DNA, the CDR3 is TGTGCCAGTAGCAACAGGGGACTCCAAAATCAGCCCCAGCATTTT.

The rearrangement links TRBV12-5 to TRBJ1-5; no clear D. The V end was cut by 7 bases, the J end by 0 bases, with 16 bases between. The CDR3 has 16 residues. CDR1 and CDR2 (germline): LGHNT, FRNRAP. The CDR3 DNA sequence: TGTGCTAGTGCTCAACCAGCTCTTAATAGCAATCAGCCCCAGCATTTT. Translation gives CASAQPALNSNQPQHF.

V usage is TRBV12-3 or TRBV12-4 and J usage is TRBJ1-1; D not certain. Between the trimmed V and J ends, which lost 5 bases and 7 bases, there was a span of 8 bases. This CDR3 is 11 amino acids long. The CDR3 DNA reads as TGTGCCAGCAGTGACCTCAATGAAGCTTTCTTT. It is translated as CASSDLNEAFF.

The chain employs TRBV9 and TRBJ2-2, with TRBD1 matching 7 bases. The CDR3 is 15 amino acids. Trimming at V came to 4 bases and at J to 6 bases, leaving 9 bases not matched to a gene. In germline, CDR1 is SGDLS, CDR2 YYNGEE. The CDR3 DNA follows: TGTGCCAGCAGCCACCGACAGGGCGCGGCCGGGGAGCTGTTTTTT. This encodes CASSHRQGAAGELFF.

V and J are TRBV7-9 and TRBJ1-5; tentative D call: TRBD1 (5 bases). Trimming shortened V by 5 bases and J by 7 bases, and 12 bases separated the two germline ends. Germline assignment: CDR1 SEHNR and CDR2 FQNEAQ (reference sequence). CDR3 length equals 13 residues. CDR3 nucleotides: TGTGCCAGCAGCCCCCGGGGGTTCCAGCCCCAGCATTTT. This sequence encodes CASSPRGFQPQHF.

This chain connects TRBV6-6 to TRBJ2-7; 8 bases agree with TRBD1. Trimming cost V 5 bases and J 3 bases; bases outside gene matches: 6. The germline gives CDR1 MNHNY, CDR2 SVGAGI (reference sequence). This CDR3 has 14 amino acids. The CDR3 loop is CASSPGQGGYEQYF. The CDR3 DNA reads TGTGCCAGCAGTCCCGGACAGGGTGGCTACGAGCAGTACTTC.

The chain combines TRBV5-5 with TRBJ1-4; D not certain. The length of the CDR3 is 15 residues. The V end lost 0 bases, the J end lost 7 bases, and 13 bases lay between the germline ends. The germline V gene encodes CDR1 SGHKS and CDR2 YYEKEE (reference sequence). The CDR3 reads CASSLASTSGEKLFF. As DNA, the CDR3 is TGTGCCAGCAGCTTGGCCTCAACCTCGGGTGAAAAACTGTTTTTT.

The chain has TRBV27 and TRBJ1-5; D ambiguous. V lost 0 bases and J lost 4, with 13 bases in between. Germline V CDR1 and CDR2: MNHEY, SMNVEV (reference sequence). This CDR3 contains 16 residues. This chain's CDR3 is CASSLSGSLSNQPQHF. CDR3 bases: TGTGCCAGCAGTTTATCCGGCAGCCTTTCTAATCAGCCCCAGCATTTT.

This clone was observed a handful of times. This chain's CDR3 is CAISILAIQGSTGNTIYF. The CDR3 coding sequence is TGTGCCATCAGTATCCTTGCAATACAGGGTTCCACTGGAAACACCATATATTTT. The rearrangement uses TRBV10-3 and TRBJ1-3; D perhaps matches TRBD1 (6 bases). V lost 5 bases and J 2 bases, leaving 22 bases between the germline ends. This CDR3 region has 18 residues. Germline V gene sequence: CDR1 ENHRY, CDR2 SYGVKD.

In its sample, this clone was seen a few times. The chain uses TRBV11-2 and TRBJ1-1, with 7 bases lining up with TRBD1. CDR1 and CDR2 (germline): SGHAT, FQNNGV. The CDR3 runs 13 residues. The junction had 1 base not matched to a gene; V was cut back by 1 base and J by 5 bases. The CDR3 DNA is TGTGCCAGCAGCTTAGGGGGACAGACTGAAGCTTTCTTT. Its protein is CASSLGGQTEAFF. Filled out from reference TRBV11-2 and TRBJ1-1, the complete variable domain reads EAGVAQSPRYKIIEKRQSVAFWCNPISGHATLYWYQQILGQGPKLLIQFQNNGVVDDSQLPKDRFSAERLKGVDSTLKIQPAKLEDSAVYLCASSLGGQTEAFFGQGTRLTVV.

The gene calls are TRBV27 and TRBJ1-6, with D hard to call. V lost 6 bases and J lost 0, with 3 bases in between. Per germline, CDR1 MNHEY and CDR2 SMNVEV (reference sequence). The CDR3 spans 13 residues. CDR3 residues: CASRTSYNSPLHF. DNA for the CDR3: TGTGCCAGCAGAACCTCCTATAATTCACCCCTCCACTTT.

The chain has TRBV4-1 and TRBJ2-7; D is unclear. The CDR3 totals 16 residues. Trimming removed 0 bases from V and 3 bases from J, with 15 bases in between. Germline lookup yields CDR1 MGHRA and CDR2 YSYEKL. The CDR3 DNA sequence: TGCGCCAGCAGCCAAGATCATGAGCTGAACTACTACGAGCAGTACTTC. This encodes CASSQDHELNYYEQYF.

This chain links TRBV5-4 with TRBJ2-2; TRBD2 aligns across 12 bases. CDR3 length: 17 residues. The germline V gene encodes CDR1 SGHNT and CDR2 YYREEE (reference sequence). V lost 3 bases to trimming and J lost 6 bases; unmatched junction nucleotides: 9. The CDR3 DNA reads TGTGCCAGCAGCTCCCAAAAAACTAGCGGGGGGCCCGGGGAGCTGTTTTTT. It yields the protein CASSSQKTSGGPGELFF.

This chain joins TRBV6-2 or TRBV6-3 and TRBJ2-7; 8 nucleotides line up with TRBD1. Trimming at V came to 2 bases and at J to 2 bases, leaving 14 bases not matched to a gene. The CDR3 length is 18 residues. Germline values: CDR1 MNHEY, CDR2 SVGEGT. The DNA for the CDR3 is TGTGCCAGCAGTTACGGGATAGGAAAGGACAGGGTGGCCTACGAGCAGTACTTC. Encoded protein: CASSYGIGKDRVAYEQYF.

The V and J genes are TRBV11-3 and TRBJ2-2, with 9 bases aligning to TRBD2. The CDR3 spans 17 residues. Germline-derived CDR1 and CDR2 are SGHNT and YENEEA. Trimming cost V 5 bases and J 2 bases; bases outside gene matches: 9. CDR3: CASSPGGTSTNTGELFF. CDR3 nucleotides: TGTGCCAGCAGCCCCGGGGGGACTAGCACAAACACCGGGGAGCTGTTTTTT. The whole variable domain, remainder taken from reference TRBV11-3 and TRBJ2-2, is EAGVVQSPRYKIIEKKQPVAFWCNPISGHNTLYWYLQNLGQGPELLIRYENEEAVDDSQLPKDRFSAERLKGVDSTLKIQPAELGDSAVYLCASSPGGTSTNTGELFFGEGSRLTVL.

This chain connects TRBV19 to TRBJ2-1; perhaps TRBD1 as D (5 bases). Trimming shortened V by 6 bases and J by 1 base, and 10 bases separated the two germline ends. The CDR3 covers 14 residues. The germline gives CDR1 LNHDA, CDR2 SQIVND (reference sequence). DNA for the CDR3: TGTGCCAGTAGAACCGACAGTTCCTACAATGAGCAGTTCTTC. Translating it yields CASRTDSSYNEQFF.

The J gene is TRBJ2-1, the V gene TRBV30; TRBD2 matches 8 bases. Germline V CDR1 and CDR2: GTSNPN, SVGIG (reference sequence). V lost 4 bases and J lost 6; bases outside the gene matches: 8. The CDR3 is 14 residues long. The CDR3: CAWNPAGTSNEQFF. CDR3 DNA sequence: TGTGCCTGGAACCCAGCCGGGACTAGCAATGAGCAGTTCTTC.

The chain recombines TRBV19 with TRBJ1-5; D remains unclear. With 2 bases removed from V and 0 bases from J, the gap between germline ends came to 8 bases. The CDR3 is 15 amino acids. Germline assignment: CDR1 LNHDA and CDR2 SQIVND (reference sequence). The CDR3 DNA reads TGTGCCAGTAGTATATCAGGTTATAGCAATCAGCCCCAGCATTTT. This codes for CASSISGYSNQPQHF. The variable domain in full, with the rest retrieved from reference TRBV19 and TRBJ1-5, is DGGITQSPKYLFRKEGQNVTLSCEQNLNHDAMYWYRQDPGQGLRLIYYSQIVNDFQKGDIAEGYSVSREKKESFPLTVTSAQKNPTAFYLCASSISGYSNQPQHFGDGTRLSIL.

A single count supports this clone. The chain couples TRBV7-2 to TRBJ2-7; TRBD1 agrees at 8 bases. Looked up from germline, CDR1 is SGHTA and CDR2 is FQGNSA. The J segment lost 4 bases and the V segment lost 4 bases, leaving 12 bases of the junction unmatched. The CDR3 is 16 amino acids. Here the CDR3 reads CASSSIGQGQRYEQYF. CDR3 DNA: TGTGCCAGCAGCTCCATTGGACAGGGCCAGAGGTACGAGCAGTACTTC. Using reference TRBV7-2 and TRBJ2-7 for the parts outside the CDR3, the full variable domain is GAGVSQSPSNKVTEKGKDVELRCDPISGHTALYWYRQSLGQGLEFLIYFQGNSAPDKSGLPSDRFSAERTGGSVSTLTIQRTQQEDSAVYLCASSSIGQGQRYEQYFGPGTRLTVT.

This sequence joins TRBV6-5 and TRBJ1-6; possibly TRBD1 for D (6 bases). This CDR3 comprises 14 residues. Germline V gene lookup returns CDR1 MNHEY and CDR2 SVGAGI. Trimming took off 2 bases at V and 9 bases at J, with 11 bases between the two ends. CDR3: CASSYGEGGSPLHF. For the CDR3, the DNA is TGTGCCAGCAGTTACGGGGAAGGGGGTTCACCCCTCCACTTT.

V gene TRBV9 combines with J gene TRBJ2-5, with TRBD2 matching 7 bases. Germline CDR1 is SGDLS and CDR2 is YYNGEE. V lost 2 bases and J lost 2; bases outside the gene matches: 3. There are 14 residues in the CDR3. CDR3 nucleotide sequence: TGTGCCAGCAGCGTCTTCGGGGGGCAAGAGACCCAGTACTTC. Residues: CASSVFGGQETQYF.

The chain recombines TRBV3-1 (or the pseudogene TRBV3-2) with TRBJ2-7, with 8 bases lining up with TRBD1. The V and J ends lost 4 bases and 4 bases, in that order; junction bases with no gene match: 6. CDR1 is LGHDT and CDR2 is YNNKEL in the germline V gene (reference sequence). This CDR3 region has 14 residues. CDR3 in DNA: TGTGCCAGCAGCCCTGGACAGGGCGAGTACGAGCAGTACTTC. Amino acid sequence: CASSPGQGEYEQYF.